Presented here are 20 T cell receptor beta chains from one specimen sequenced in a study of naive and memory T cell subsets. The study's findings and limits: Naive repertoires, especially CD8, held a few larger clonotypes, possibly memory cells re-expressing CD45RA.

No antigen has been assigned to these receptors. An equimolar mix of two oligonucleotides served as the beta constant-region primer for TRBC1 and TRBC2. Nested alpha and beta constant-region primers with the SP2 primer drove four PCR rounds on ligated cDNA. Each CDR3 protein is one row after TCRdb ran MiXCR on the UMI-ligation and nested PCR reads. The table has tens of thousands of distinct CDR3 sequences, 10% to 12% seen once. Sequencing used naive CD4+ T cells from blood. The receptors stem from a human donor in good health.

In the case of this clonotype: The CDR3 ends on some other residue instead of the conserved phenylalanine or tryptophan, so this is likely a read error. The rearrangement uses TRBV20-1 and TRBJ2-5, with TRBD2 identical over 10 bases. J gave up 7 bases and V 7 bases, and 12 bases lay outside the gene matches. This CDR3 has 14 residues. Per germline, CDR1 DFQATT and CDR2 SNEGSKA (reference sequence). This CDR3 is CSDGPASGGGTQYL. Here the CDR3 DNA reads TGCAGTGATGGACCTGCTAGCGGGGGAGGGACCCAGTACTTA.

This chain uses TRBV7-2 with TRBJ2-1; 8 bases match TRBD2. Germline V gene sequence: CDR1 SGHTA, CDR2 FQGNSA. The CDR3 runs to 13 residues. Trimming removed 5 bases from V and 15 bases from J; junction bases left unmatched: 12. CDR3 region: CASSPRERGLRFF. The CDR3 DNA follows: TGTGCCAGCAGCCCGAGGGAGCGGGGGTTGAGGTTCTTC.

This clonotype was observed a few times. The CDR3 nucleotides read TGTGCCAGCAGCTTATATGGGCGCCGGGACAGGGTTCCCGATACGCAGTATTTT. It yields the protein CASSLYGRRDRVPDTQYF. The V and J genes are TRBV7-2 and TRBJ2-3; 9 bases fit TRBD1. The V gene end was trimmed by 2 bases and the J gene end by 6 bases; junction bases not matched to a gene: 15. This CDR3 comprises 18 residues. Per the germline V gene, CDR1 is SGHTA and CDR2 is FQGNSA. Using reference TRBV7-2 and TRBJ2-3 for the parts outside the CDR3, the full variable domain is GAGVSQSPSNKVTEKGKDVELRCDPISGHTALYWYRQSLGQGLEFLIYFQGNSAPDKSGLPSDRFSAERTGGSVSTLTIQRTQQEDSAVYLCASSLYGRRDRVPDTQYFGPGTRLTVL.

The V call is TRBV6-1, the J call TRBJ2-4; a possible D gene is TRBD2 (6 bases). The germline V gene encodes CDR1 MNHNS and CDR2 SASEGT. There are 14 residues in the CDR3. Trimming took off 6 bases at V and 4 bases at J, with 13 bases between the two ends. This CDR3 reads CASSVGLSKNIQYF. The CDR3 coding sequence is TGTGCCAGCAGCGTGGGACTTTCTAAAAACATTCAGTACTTC.

Many counts were recorded for this clonotype. V usage is TRBV12-3 or TRBV12-4 and J usage is TRBJ1-1; the D is unclear. With 6 bases removed from V and 5 bases from J, the gap between germline ends came to 10 bases. The CDR3 length is 12 residues. The CDR3 loop reads CASSQRRTEAFF. The CDR3 DNA reads as TGTGCCAGCAGCCAACGGAGGACTGAAGCTTTCTTT.

Ten or more counts support this clonotype. The chain couples TRBV18 to TRBJ2-6; the D gene could be TRBD1 or TRBD2 (5 bases each). Germline assignment: CDR1 KGHSH and CDR2 LQKENI. The length of the CDR3 is 16 residues. V was trimmed by 0 bases and J by 0 bases, leaving 6 bases between them. The CDR3 DNA reads as TGTGCCAGCTCACCACCCGGGACCTCTGGGGCCAACGTCCTGACTTTC. Protein sequence: CASSPPGTSGANVLTF.

This clonotype was seen a handful of times. The germline gene is not matched at one end of the junction; a read error may be the cause. The rearrangement uses TRBV29-1 and TRBJ2-3, with 7 bases lining up with TRBD1. This CDR3 is built from 13 residues. The germline V gene has CDR1 SQVTM and CDR2 ANQGSEA. The CDR3 region has the DNA TGTTCAACGTACAGGGGAGGCACAGATACGCAGTATTTT. Its protein is CSTYRGGTDTQYF.

This clonotype has just a few counts. The genes are TRBV20-1 and TRBJ1-5; D possibly corresponds to TRBD1 (6 bases). CDR3 size: 15 residues. V was trimmed by 1 base and J by 5 bases, leaving 15 bases between them. CDR1 and CDR2 (germline): DFQATT, SNEGSKA (reference sequence). CDR3 region: CSARGWGAPYQPQHF. CDR3 coding DNA: TGCAGTGCTAGAGGGTGGGGGGCCCCCTATCAGCCCCAGCATTTT.

The chain is built from TRBV7-9 and TRBJ2-1; 7 bases are a match to TRBD2. This CDR3 comprises 15 residues. Germline CDR1 and CDR2: SEHNR and FQNEAQ (reference sequence). Germline trimming cut 3 bases from V and 5 bases from J; bases unmatched to any gene: 7. The chain's CDR3 is CASSLGRAGNNEQFF. CDR3 bases: TGTGCCAGCAGCTTGGGTCGAGCGGGGAACAATGAGCAGTTCTTC.

This clonotype was picked up many times. The rearrangement uses TRBV2 and TRBJ2-1; TRBD2 matches at 9 bases. This CDR3 is built from 15 residues. The V and J ends lost 6 bases and 7 bases, in that order; junction bases with no gene match: 10. Germline-derived CDR1 and CDR2 are SNHLY and FYNNEI. CDR3 bases: TGTGCCAGCAGGAAGACTAGCGGAGGGGGGAATGAGCAGTTCTTC. Translation gives CASRKTSGGGNEQFF.

This clonotype was seen a handful of times. The chain has TRBV12-3 or TRBV12-4 and TRBJ2-3, with D unresolved. V lost 3 bases to trimming and J lost 4 bases, with 8 bases between them. The CDR3 loop spans 13 amino acids. The CDR3: CASSFSQPDTQYF. In DNA, the CDR3 is TGTGCCAGCAGTTTTAGCCAACCAGATACGCAGTATTTT.

This chain links TRBV3-1 with TRBJ2-6; D is ambiguous. Germline CDR1 and CDR2: LGHDT and YNNKEL (reference sequence). The CDR3 runs to 17 residues. Trimming shortened V by 4 bases and J by 0 bases, and 13 bases separated the two germline ends. The CDR3: CASSPAGMRSGANVLTF. The DNA of the CDR3 is TGTGCCAGCAGCCCCGCCGGAATGCGCTCTGGGGCCAACGTCCTGACTTTC.

V is TRBV24-1 and J is TRBJ1-2, with D uncertain. Germline values: CDR1 KGHDR, CDR2 SFDVKD. The V end lost 3 bases, the J end lost 2 bases, and 0 bases lay between the germline ends. The CDR3 extends over 11 amino acids. The CDR3 DNA sequence: TGTGCCACCAGTGATAACTATGGCTACACCTTC. It translates to CATSDNYGYTF.

This clonotype was counted only a few times. The chain recombines TRBV29-1 with TRBJ1-2; TRBD1 aligns across 7 bases. Per the germline V gene, CDR1 is SQVTM and CDR2 is ANQGSEA. V shed 4 bases, J shed 4 bases, and the junction held 6 bases outside the gene matches. The CDR3 is 13 amino acids. The CDR3 here is CSVAGTEIYGYTF. For the CDR3, the DNA is TGCAGCGTTGCCGGGACAGAGATCTATGGCTACACCTTC.

Ten or more counts support this clonotype. The chain has TRBV2 and TRBJ2-3; 9 positions agree with TRBD2. The CDR3 has 16 amino acids. J was trimmed by 4 bases and V by 5 bases; bases with no gene match: 10. Per the germline V gene, CDR1 is SNHLY and CDR2 is FYNNEI. CDR3: CASSPNSGSIADTQYF. The CDR3 nucleotides read TGTGCCAGCAGTCCTAATAGCGGGAGTATCGCAGATACGCAGTATTTT.

This clonotype was detected only a few times. This chain uses TRBV24-1 with TRBJ1-5, with 7 bases that match TRBD1. The germline gives CDR1 KGHDR, CDR2 SFDVKD. CDR3 length equals 15 residues. V was clipped by 3 bases and J by 4 bases; unmatched bases: 5. The CDR3 reads CATSDPRQGNQPQHF. The CDR3 bases are TGTGCCACCAGTGATCCCCGACAGGGAAATCAGCCCCAGCATTTT.

This clonotype was detected ten times or more. The rearrangement joins TRBV5-6 to TRBJ2-3, with TRBD2 matching 8 bases. CDR3 length: 15 residues. Trimming took 5 bases from V and 7 from J; bases not matched to a gene: 12. Germline CDR1 SGHDT, CDR2 YYEEEE. CDR3 bases: TGTGCCAGCAGACCTAGCGGGCGAGGCGGTCATACGCAGTATTTT. This codes for CASRPSGRGGHTQYF.

This clonotype was counted only a few times. V gene TRBV2 combines with J gene TRBJ2-7; 11 bases are shared with TRBD1. Germline V gene sequence: CDR1 SNHLY, CDR2 FYNNEI. Trimming took 1 base from V and 4 from J; bases not matched to a gene: 3. This CDR3 is built from 15 residues. CDR3 DNA sequence: TGTGCCAGCAGTGAAGGCGGGACAGGGGGGTACGAGCAGTACTTC. Its translation: CASSEGGTGGYEQYF.

This clonotype showed up many times. The chain couples TRBV2 to TRBJ2-7; 11 bases are a match to TRBD2. From germline, CDR1 is SNHLY and CDR2 FYNNEI. The CDR3 runs 14 residues. The junction had 8 bases not matched to a gene; V was cut back by 6 bases and J by 7 bases. The CDR3 sequence: CASRTSGKLWEQYF. The DNA for the CDR3 is TGTGCCAGCAGGACTAGCGGGAAGTTGTGGGAGCAGTACTTC.

This clonotype was seen ten or more times. The J gene is TRBJ1-1, the V gene TRBV27, with no clear D. CDR3 length equals 15 residues. Trimming cost V 8 bases and J 5 bases, with 21 bases left between them. Germline loops: CDR1 MNHEY, CDR2 SMNVEV (reference sequence). The CDR3 nucleotides read TGTGCCAGCTATCCTCACGCCAGGAAGGGTACTGAAGCTTTCTTT. Translated, it gives CASYPHARKGTEAFF.